One and the same sample provided the 32 T cell receptor beta chains below, sequenced in a study of molecular identifiers for immune sequencing clone quantification. TCRdb called the PCR reads again in MiXCR, with one record for every CDR3 protein. The sample carries 13,000 or so distinct CDR3 sequences, more than 15% recorded once. Specimen: naive CD8+ T cells from blood, with Jurkat cell RNA spiked in. Subset described: FACS-sorted CD8+CD4-CCR7+CD45RA+ naive T cells. The receptors were sampled from a human donor in good health. Some libraries in this study had Jurkat cell RNA spiked in.

By proportion, this clonotype is medium-sized (0.01 to 0.1%). This chain uses TRBV7-9 with TRBJ2-7; D gene unclear. The CDR3 extends over 15 amino acids. Germline CDR1 SEHNR, CDR2 FQNEAQ (reference sequence). Trimming pared 1 base from V and 4 bases from J, leaving 14 bases between. The CDR3 DNA reads as TGTGCCAGCAGCTTAGAATGGGCAGCAGGATACGAGCAGTACTTC. Its protein product is CASSLEWAAGYEQYF.

At least ten counts were recorded for this clonotype. The chain employs TRBV27 and TRBJ2-7; TRBD1 matches at 7 bases. The germline V gene has CDR1 MNHEY and CDR2 SMNVEV (reference sequence). The CDR3 consists of 16 residues. V trimming: 5 bases; J trimming: 4 bases; junction bases outside the gene matches: 14. CDR3 in amino acids: CASSPGPTGTAYEQYF. The DNA of the CDR3 is TGTGCCAGCAGTCCAGGCCCTACCGGGACAGCGTACGAGCAGTACTTC.

This clonotype is termed medium-sized. This chain connects TRBV4-1 to TRBJ1-1; D call uncertain. CDR1 MGHRA and CDR2 YSYEKL come from the germline V gene. V was clipped by 5 bases and J by 0 bases, with 7 bases between them. This CDR3 spans 13 amino acids. This chain's CDR3 is CASSVRVNTEAFF. In DNA form, the CDR3 reads TGCGCCAGCAGCGTTCGGGTGAACACTGAAGCTTTCTTT.

This clonotype came up a few times. A much more abundant neighbour one base away suggests this may be a read error. This chain links TRBV28 with TRBJ2-2, with 10 bases that match TRBD1. CDR1 and CDR2 from the germline V gene are MDHEN and SYDVKM. The CDR3 loop spans 20 amino acids. Trimming cost V 6 bases and J 3 bases; bases outside gene matches: 19. CDR3 bases: TGTGCCAGCAGCCGAAACCTTACCCGGGACAGGGGTGAATACACCGGGGAGCTGTTTTTT. Residues: CASSRNLTRDRGEYTGELFF.

With respect to this clonotype: It is likely a read error, because the conserved phenylalanine at the end of the CDR3 is missing. This chain links TRBV12-3 or TRBV12-4 with TRBJ2-2; TRBD2 aligns across 8 bases. The V segment lost 7 bases and the J segment 5 bases; nucleotides outside the gene matches: 18. CDR3 length equals 18 residues. The CDR3 nucleotides are TGTGCCAGCACCGCGCCGGGACTAGTGGGAGATGAAACCGGGGAGCTGTTTCTT. It encodes CASTAPGLVGDETGELFL.

In the case of this clonotype: A much bigger clone sits one base away, suggesting this may be a read error. The chain uses TRBV27 and TRBJ2-7; D uncertain. The germline V gene has CDR1 MNHEY and CDR2 SMNVEV (reference sequence). CDR3 length equals 13 residues. CDR3 residues: CASAQSPSYKQYF. In nucleotides, the CDR3 is TGTGCCAGCGCACAGTCTCCCTCCTACAAGCAGTACTTC.

Concerning this clonotype: A much bigger clone sits one base away, suggesting this may be a read error. This chain joins TRBV7-6 and TRBJ2-3; D gene ambiguous. This CDR3 spans 15 amino acids. CDR1 and CDR2 (germline): SGHVS, FNYEAQ. The CDR3 sequence: CACSLGQLATDTQYF. In nucleotides, the CDR3 is TGTGCCTGCAGCTTGGGTCAACTCGCCACAGATACGCAGTATTTT.

A note on this clonotype: Sequence at one end of the junction differs from germline and may be a read error. V and J are TRBV4-3 and TRBJ2-2; 8 bases fit TRBD1. The CDR3 extends over 15 amino acids. CDR1 is LGHNA, CDR2 YSLEER, per germline. CDR3 protein: CASSPMTGDPGGLFF. The CDR3 coding sequence is TGCGCCAGCAGCCCAATGACAGGGGATCCCGGGGGGCTGTTTTTT.

This clonotype has a handful of counts. With a much larger clone just one base away, this may be a read error. The J gene is TRBJ1-4, the V gene TRBV30, with a possible D match to TRBD1 (5 bases). The length of the CDR3 is 15 residues. Germline CDR1 GTSNPN, CDR2 SVGIG (reference sequence). CDR3: CVWSVDSATNEKLFF. The CDR3 coding sequence is TGTGTCTGGAGTGTCGACAGTGCAACTAATGAAAAACTGTTTTTT.

This clonotype was recorded at least ten times. The gene calls are TRBV29-1 and TRBJ1-2; TRBD1 might be the D (5 bases). Germline assignment: CDR1 SQVTM and CDR2 ANQGSEA. V was pared by 7 bases and J by 4 bases, with 22 bases between. The CDR3 sequence is 15 residues long. DNA for the CDR3: TGCAGCGCCGGAGTGGGTTTGGAGGGGATCTATGGCTACACCTTC. Translation gives CSAGVGLEGIYGYTF.

This clonotype was detected ten times or more. J is TRBJ2-7 and V is TRBV6-5; a weak D match, TRBD2 (5 bases). V shed 2 bases and J shed 8 bases, with 10 bases lying between them. The CDR3 covers 12 residues. The germline CDR1 and CDR2 sequences are MNHEY and SVGAGI. The CDR3 region has the DNA TGTGCCAGCAGTTACGGTGAGGGCCAGCAGTACTTC. Translation gives CASSYGEGQQYF.

V usage is TRBV5-6 and J usage is TRBJ2-7; D is undetermined. CDR1 and CDR2 from the germline V gene are SGHDT and YYEEEE. The CDR3 is 16 amino acids. Trimming removed 4 bases from V and 3 bases from J, with 20 bases in between. CDR3 sequence: CASSPIGSRPDYEQYF. The CDR3, as DNA: TGTGCCAGCAGCCCAATCGGCTCACGACCCGACTACGAGCAGTACTTC.

This clonotype was observed many times. The chain combines TRBV7-9 with TRBJ1-4; D not certain. Deletions cut 1 base from V and 0 bases from J, with 15 bases between. The germline CDR1 and CDR2 sequences are SEHNR and FQNEAQ (reference sequence). This CDR3 contains 18 residues. The CDR3 DNA follows: TGTGCCAGCAGCTTAGGAGGTTTCGGACCTTCAACTAATGAAAAACTGTTTTTT. Amino acids: CASSLGGFGPSTNEKLFF. The full variable domain, with the rest looked up from reference TRBV7-9 and TRBJ1-4, is DTGVSQNPRHKITKRGQNVTFRCDPISEHNRLYWYRQTLGQGPEFLTYFQNEAQLEKSRLLSDRFSAERPKGSFSTLEIQRTEQGDSAMYLCASSLGGFGPSTNEKLFFGSGTQLSVL.

For this clonotype: This may arise from a read error, as a much more abundant clone is one base away. The V call is TRBV4-1, the J call TRBJ2-7, with TRBD2 matching over 11 bases. Germline CDR1 is MGHRA and CDR2 is YSYEKL. This CDR3 comprises 15 residues. The CDR3 loop reads CASSLRLAGSYEQNF. For the CDR3, the DNA is TGCGCCAGCAGCCTCCGACTAGCGGGAAGCTACGAGCAGAACTTC.

Comments on this clonotype: One end of the junction is discordant with germline, which a read error may explain. The J gene is TRBJ2-1, the V gene TRBV5-5, with a tentative D call TRBD1 (6 bases). Per the germline V gene, CDR1 is SGHKS and CDR2 is YYEKEE (reference sequence). The CDR3 is 17 amino acids. CDR3 in DNA: TGTGCCAGCGGCTTGGTCATGTTGGCAGGGGTGTACAATGAGCAGTTCTTC. This translates into CASGLVMLAGVYNEQFF.

Turning to this clonotype: Compared with germline, one end of the junction differs, possibly owing to a read error. This sequence joins TRBV4-3 and TRBJ2-2; 9 bases are shared with TRBD2. The CDR3 length is 19 residues. CDR1 and CDR2 (germline): LGHNA, YSLEER. This CDR3 reads CTSSQDPAGLAQNTGELFF. In DNA, the CDR3 is TGCACCAGCAGCCAAGATCCGGCCGGACTAGCGCAAAACACCGGGGAGCTGTTTTTT.

This clonotype was counted at least ten times. V and J are TRBV12-3 or TRBV12-4 and TRBJ2-3; D is unresolved. The CDR3 runs 14 residues. The germline V and J ends were trimmed by 4 bases and 2 bases, with 10 bases remaining between them. CDR3 sequence reads: CASSSSPFTDTQYF. Written as DNA, the CDR3 is TGTGCCAGCAGTTCCTCTCCTTTCACAGATACGCAGTATTTT.

This clonotype was seen a single time. A single base separates this from a much larger clone, so it may be a read error. The chain couples TRBV12-3 or TRBV12-4 to TRBJ2-7; D ambiguous. CDR3 length: 14 amino acids. This chain's CDR3 is CASGLGHLAYEQYF. CDR3 coding DNA: TGTGCCAGCGGTTTAGGCCATCTCGCCTACGAGCAGTACTTC.

This clonotype was seen ten or more times. The rearrangement joins TRBV5-4 to TRBJ2-4; the D is unclear. This CDR3 comprises 17 residues. Trimming removed 3 bases at V and 0 bases at J, with 16 bases between. Germline CDR1 reads SGHNT; CDR2 reads YYREEE (reference sequence). CDR3 sequence: CASSSKGSLLAKNIQYF. The CDR3 DNA follows: TGTGCCAGCAGCTCTAAGGGCTCACTGCTAGCCAAAAACATTCAGTACTTC.

By its share, this clonotype is medium-sized (0.01 to 0.1%). The chain has TRBV13 and TRBJ2-7; no definite D call. The CDR3 covers 13 residues. Trimming left V 0 bases short and J 3 bases short, with 6 bases between. Per the germline V gene, CDR1 is PRHDT and CDR2 is FYEKMQ (reference sequence). CDR3: CASSLGLVYEQYF. For the CDR3, the DNA is TGTGCCAGCAGCTTAGGATTGGTCTACGAGCAGTACTTC.

This clonotype was counted only a few times. A much larger clonotype is one base distant, so this may be a read error. V usage is TRBV30 and J usage is TRBJ1-5; the D gene is possibly TRBD1 (6 bases). The CDR3 contains 14 residues. The germline gives CDR1 GTSNPN, CDR2 SVGIG (reference sequence). CDR3 DNA sequence: TGTGCCAGGAGCCAGGGGATTGGTAATCAGCCCCAGCATTTT. This translates into CARSQGIGNQPQHF.

Judged by abundance, this clonotype is medium-sized (0.01 to 0.1%). The chain employs TRBV28 and TRBJ2-4; 7 bases are a match to TRBD1. The CDR3 sequence is 14 residues long. Germline CDR1 is MDHEN and CDR2 is SYDVKM. The ends lost 5 bases at V and 9 bases at J; junction bases unmatched: 10. CDR3 in amino acids: CASSLLRGSSIQYF. CDR3 sequence (DNA): TGTGCCAGCAGTCTTCTCAGGGGGTCAAGCATTCAGTACTTC.

This clonotype is termed medium-sized. The V call is TRBV7-8, the J call TRBJ2-7, with TRBD2 matching over 7 bases. This CDR3 region has 14 residues. The ends lost 5 bases at V and 6 bases at J; junction bases unmatched: 10. Germline loops: CDR1 SGHVS, CDR2 FQNEAQ. CDR3 bases: TGTGCCAGCAGCAAGCCTGGACTAGAGGTCGAGCAGTACTTC. Translation gives CASSKPGLEVEQYF.

This clonotype was counted a few times. The chain carries TRBV15 and TRBJ2-1; TRBD1 matches 11 bases. This CDR3 has 16 residues. The junction had 6 bases not matched to a gene; V was cut back by 0 bases and J by 8 bases. Germline lookup yields CDR1 LNHNV and CDR2 YYDKDF (reference sequence). CDR3 in DNA: TGTGCCACCAGCAGAGAATCCGGACAGGGGGCCGATGAGCAGTTCTTC. This gives the protein CATSRESGQGADEQFF.

With respect to this clonotype: This may arise from a read error, as a much more abundant clone is one base away. The chain joins TRBV7-8 to TRBJ2-1; 7 nucleotides line up with TRBD2. The CDR3 consists of 14 residues. The germline V gene has CDR1 SGHVS and CDR2 FQNEAQ. Trimming took 5 bases from V and 7 from J; bases not matched to a gene: 8. The CDR3 DNA is TGTGCCAGCAGCCCTCTGGAACTAGCGAATGAGCAGTTCTTC. Protein sequence: CASSPLELANEQFF.

For this clonotype: This clone may be a read error of a much larger clone one base away. The chain uses TRBV19 and TRBJ2-2; D might be TRBD2 (5 bases). The CDR3 spans 18 residues. Germline V gene data show CDR1 as LNHDA and CDR2 as SQIVND (reference sequence). V was trimmed by 1 base and J by 1 base, leaving 16 bases between them. The CDR3 DNA reads as TGTGCCAGTAGTATAGGTTCGTTGGACTGGGAGAACACCGGGGAGCTGTTTTTT. Amino acids: CASSIGSLDWENTGELFF.

Remarks on this clonotype: A read error may produce the germline difference seen at one junction end. The genes are TRBV28 and TRBJ1-5; possibly TRBD1 for D (6 bases). This CDR3 is 13 amino acids long. The germline V gene has CDR1 MDHEN and CDR2 SYDVKM. CDR3 region: CACSLRGVQPQHF. CDR3 sequence (DNA): TGTGCCTGCAGTTTGAGGGGGGTTCAGCCCCAGCATTTT.

A note on this clonotype: Since a much larger clone is just one base distant, this may be a read error. The rearrangement uses TRBV24-1 and TRBJ2-3; 9 bases line up with TRBD2. Germline V lookup: CDR1 KGHDR, CDR2 SFDVKD. The CDR3 is 15 residues long. V trimming: 1 base; J trimming: 8 bases; junction bases outside the gene matches: 6. The CDR3 bases are TGTGCCACCAGTGATTTAGGTAGCGGGAGTGGTACGCAGTATTTT. Amino acids: CATSDLGSGSGTQYF.

This clonotype has more than one count but fewer than ten. With a much larger clone just one base away, this may be a read error. The V gene is TRBV6-5, the J gene TRBJ2-2, with TRBD2 matching over 7 bases. The CDR3 spans 12 residues. From germline, CDR1 is MNHEY and CDR2 SVGAGI. This CDR3 reads CASSYSSGKLFF. The CDR3 DNA reads as TGTGCCAGCAGTTACTCGAGCGGGAAGCTGTTTTTT.

The table lists this clonotype with many counts. The rearrangement links TRBV11-2 to TRBJ2-1, with 9 bases aligning to TRBD1. V shed 4 bases, J shed 6 bases, and the junction held 10 bases outside the gene matches. CDR1 and CDR2 from the germline V gene are SGHAT and FQNNGV. The CDR3 has 16 residues. CDR3 sequence reads: CASSSPRDRVANEQFF. The CDR3 nucleotides are TGTGCCAGCAGCTCGCCCCGGGACAGGGTTGCCAATGAGCAGTTCTTC. Complete variable domain (other parts from reference TRBV11-2 and TRBJ2-1): EAGVAQSPRYKIIEKRQSVAFWCNPISGHATLYWYQQILGQGPKLLIQFQNNGVVDDSQLPKDRFSAERLKGVDSTLKIQPAKLEDSAVYLCASSSPRDRVANEQFFGPGTRLTVL.

This clonotype is classed as medium-sized. This chain links TRBV7-9 with TRBJ1-1; D is unclear. Germline CDR1 is SEHNR and CDR2 is FQNEAQ (reference sequence). Trimming removed 5 bases at V and 3 bases at J, with 16 bases between. The CDR3 loop spans 15 amino acids. CDR3 DNA: TGTGCCAGCAGCCCAACTTTTAGGGAGGACACTGAAGCTTTCTTT. Its translation is CASSPTFREDTEAFF.

This clonotype was seen ten or more times. The V gene is TRBV11-3, the J gene TRBJ2-1, with 12 nucleotides matching TRBD2. The CDR3 totals 19 residues. Germline CDR1 is SGHNT and CDR2 is YENEEA. The trim removed 5 bases at V and 4 bases at J, leaving 15 bases unmatched. CDR3: CASSDPGTSGLKSYNEQFF. The CDR3 region has the DNA TGTGCCAGCAGCGATCCCGGGACTAGCGGGTTAAAGTCGTACAATGAGCAGTTCTTC.